This TCR beta chain was sequenced for a study of cytotoxic CD8 clonotypes in ibrutinib-treated CLL. At the level of the study: Recorded responses included around 25 partial and 2 complete; following median approximately 68 months, roughly 15 stayed remitted and 12 progressed.

Repertoires were generated with immunoSEQ multiplex PCR, while TCRdb's copy carries only in-frame clones and drops some. The sample lists about 97,000 clones, 70% to 80% occurring once. CDR1 and CDR2 (germline): MNHEY, SMNVEV (reference sequence). The CDR3 length is 14 residues. V was pared by 5 bases and J by 7 bases, with 3 bases of the junction left unmatched. Study-level findings and limits: Clonality was higher at ibrutinib response and returned toward baseline at progression. Patients showed higher baseline clonality than age-matched healthy donors, and it tracked circulating CD8+ T-cell counts.

This clone showed up just a few times. As yet, its antigen is unknown. V gene TRBV27 combines with J gene TRBJ1-6; 9 bases align to TRBD1. The TCR originated in a human donor with chronic lymphocytic leukemia. The sequencing here drew on PBMCs, taken after 12 months of ibrutinib treatment. CDR3 protein: CASSTGQGNSPLHF. The CDR3 coding sequence is TGTGCCAGCAGTACCGGACAGGGGAATTCACCCCTCCACTTT.